The 24 T cell receptor beta chains reported below all come from one sample, sequenced in a study of T cell repertoires in cytomegalovirus infection. Each CDR3 protein gets one entry after TCRdb re-called the reads with MiXCR. The table records hundreds of thousands of distinct CDR3 sequences, about 28% of them present only once. The antigens for these receptors are not known. The sequencing here drew on cultured PBMCs, taken from culture after CMV antigen stimulation. Source of these receptors: a human donor in good health (CMV status not recorded). Some clones in this sample may be carry-over from other donors' samples.

This clonotype was seen more than once but under ten times. The chain links TRBV7-8 to TRBJ1-5; a weak D match, TRBD1 (5 bases). This CDR3 spans 16 amino acids. Germline-derived CDR1 and CDR2 are SGHVS and FQNEAQ. With 5 bases removed from V and 4 bases from J, the gap between germline ends came to 18 bases. The CDR3 DNA sequence: TGTGCCAGCAGCACCCACCCCTATGACAGTAATCAGCCCCAGCATTTT. Protein sequence: CASSTHPYDSNQPQHF.

This clonotype was recorded at least ten times. The chain recombines TRBV20-1 with TRBJ1-1; TRBD1 is a possible D gene (6 bases). The CDR3 contains 15 residues. Germline assignment: CDR1 DFQATT and CDR2 SNEGSKA (reference sequence). Trimming cost V 6 bases and J 2 bases, with 19 bases left between them. CDR3 DNA: TGCAGTGCCGCGCGGATGACAGGTATAAACACTGAAGCTTTCTTT. Protein product: CSAARMTGINTEAFF.

This clonotype was seen a handful of times. The V call is TRBV29-1, the J call TRBJ1-5; 7 positions match TRBD1. Germline CDR1 reads SQVTM; CDR2 reads ANQGSEA. The CDR3 consists of 12 residues. Germline trimming cut 6 bases from V and 5 bases from J; bases unmatched to any gene: 4. Here the CDR3 reads CSVSTGDQPQHF. In nucleotides, the CDR3 is TGCAGCGTCTCCACAGGGGATCAGCCCCAGCATTTT. Complete variable domain (other parts from reference TRBV29-1 and TRBJ1-5): SAVISQKPSRDICQRGTSLTIQCQVDSQVTMMFWYRQQPGQSLTLIATANQGSEATYESGFVIDKFPISRPNLTFSTLTVSNMSPEDSSIYLCSVSTGDQPQHFGDGTRLSIL.

This clonotype came up many times. This rearrangement joins TRBV7-2 to TRBJ2-1; 10 bases map to TRBD1. The ends lost 5 bases at V and 6 bases at J; junction bases unmatched: 4. The germline gives CDR1 SGHTA, CDR2 FQGNSA. The CDR3 sequence is 14 residues long. The CDR3 bases are TGTGCCAGCAGCCTCGGACAGGGGGGCAATGAGCAGTTCTTC. As protein: CASSLGQGGNEQFF. Full variable domain (rest looked up from reference TRBV7-2 and TRBJ2-1): GAGVSQSPSNKVTEKGKDVELRCDPISGHTALYWYRQSLGQGLEFLIYFQGNSAPDKSGLPSDRFSAERTGGSVSTLTIQRTQQEDSAVYLCASSLGQGGNEQFFGPGTRLTVL.

In this sample, this clonotype turned up once. Here the CDR3 reads CATSRGLAGTEQFF. CDR3 sequence (DNA): TGTGCCACCAGCAGAGGACTAGCGGGGACTGAGCAGTTCTTC. The chain joins TRBV15 to TRBJ2-1, with 11 nucleotides matching TRBD2. Trimming cost V 1 base and J 9 bases; bases outside gene matches: 2. The CDR3 consists of 14 residues. The germline gives CDR1 LNHNV, CDR2 YYDKDF (reference sequence).

A few counts support this clonotype. The chain uses TRBV6-2 or TRBV6-3 and TRBJ2-7; 7 nucleotides line up with TRBD2. Trimming at V came to 5 bases and at J to 4 bases, leaving 8 bases not matched to a gene. Germline lookup yields CDR1 MNHEY and CDR2 SVGEGT. This CDR3 has 14 amino acids. The CDR3 loop reads CASSESGILYEQYF. CDR3 nucleotide sequence: TGTGCCAGCAGTGAAAGCGGGATACTATACGAGCAGTACTTC.

This clonotype was seen just once. This sequence joins TRBV11-3 and TRBJ2-1; D gene ambiguous. This CDR3 is built from 13 residues. CDR1 and CDR2 from the germline V gene are SGHNT and YENEEA. V lost 2 bases and J lost 5, with 7 bases in between. The CDR3 loop is CASSLNSNNEQFF. The CDR3 DNA is TGTGCCAGCAGCTTAAATAGTAACAATGAGCAGTTCTTC.

The chain has TRBV28 and TRBJ1-1; D gene uncertain. Germline V gene data show CDR1 as MDHEN and CDR2 as SYDVKM. Trimming removed 3 bases from V and 3 bases from J, with 17 bases in between. This CDR3 is built from 16 residues. The CDR3 nucleotides read TGTGCCAGCAGTTTTGCCGGGCGCGCCGGAGACACTGAAGCTTTCTTT. Its protein is CASSFAGRAGDTEAFF.

This clonotype was found a few times. The chain recombines TRBV18 with TRBJ1-5; 9 bases align to TRBD1. This CDR3 spans 17 amino acids. The ends lost 2 bases at V and 7 bases at J; junction bases unmatched: 12. CDR1 and CDR2 (germline): KGHSH, LQKENI. The CDR3 bases are TGTGCCAGCTCACCATTCGGTCGGGGGACAGGGAGCCAGCCCCAGCATTTT. Residues: CASSPFGRGTGSQPQHF.

The rearrangement uses TRBV10-3 and TRBJ1-5, with D unclear. Germline V lookup: CDR1 ENHRY, CDR2 SYGVKD. With 2 bases removed from V and 9 bases from J, the gap between germline ends came to 11 bases. The CDR3 has 13 residues. The CDR3 DNA reads as TGTGCCATCAGTGAGACAGAGATTTCGCCCCAGCATTTT. Amino acid sequence: CAISETEISPQHF.

J is TRBJ2-1 and V is TRBV27; D gene uncertain. Looked up from germline, CDR1 is MNHEY and CDR2 is SMNVEV (reference sequence). V was cut by 7 bases and J by 3 bases, with 13 bases left in between. The CDR3 runs to 14 residues. The CDR3 region is CASTPLGNYNEQFF. In DNA, the CDR3 is TGTGCCAGCACCCCTTTGGGAAACTACAATGAGCAGTTCTTC.

A few counts support this clonotype. The chain links TRBV20-1 to TRBJ2-3; 7 bases align to TRBD1. This CDR3 has 13 amino acids. The trim removed 5 bases at V and 4 bases at J, leaving 6 bases unmatched. Germline V gene data show CDR1 as DFQATT and CDR2 as SNEGSKA (reference sequence). DNA for the CDR3: TGCAGTGCTTACGACAGGGCCCCAGATACGCAGTATTTT. The encoded protein is CSAYDRAPDTQYF.

This sequence joins TRBV2 and TRBJ2-7, with TRBD1 identical over 7 bases. V was pared by 8 bases and J by 2 bases, with 9 bases of the junction left unmatched. There are 14 residues in the CDR3. Germline V gene sequence: CDR1 SNHLY, CDR2 FYNNEI. In DNA, the CDR3 is TGTGCCAGCCCTCCACGGGACAGACCCTACGAGCAGTACTTC. Residues: CASPPRDRPYEQYF. The full variable domain, its missing parts supplied by reference TRBV2 and TRBJ2-7, is EPEVTQTPSHQVTQMGQEVILRCVPISNHLYFYWYRQILGQKVEFLVSFYNNEISEKSEIFDDQFSVERPDGSNFTLKIRSTKLEDSAMYFCASPPRDRPYEQYFGPGTRLTVT.

CDR3 sequence reads: CASMQADRVNEQYF. In DNA form, the CDR3 reads TGTGCCAGCATGCAAGCGGACAGGGTTAACGAGCAGTACTTC. This chain uses TRBV28 with TRBJ2-7, with TRBD1 identical over 8 bases. CDR3 length: 14 residues. With 7 bases clipped from V and 5 bases from J, the junction kept 10 bases outside the gene matches. The germline V gene has CDR1 MDHEN and CDR2 SYDVKM.

Here the CDR3 DNA reads TGTGCCAGCAGTTACAATGCCGAAGGGAACACTGAAGCTTTCTTT. Translation gives CASSYNAEGNTEAFF. The chain is built from TRBV6-5 and TRBJ1-1, with D unresolved. Germline V gives CDR1 MNHEY, CDR2 SVGAGI. This CDR3 region has 15 residues. The V gene lost 2 bases and the J gene lost 1 base, with 11 bases spanning the gap.

The sample holds a few counts of this clonotype. The V and J genes are TRBV10-3 and TRBJ2-1, with D possibly matching TRBD1 (6 bases). V lost 4 bases and J lost 10, with 11 bases in between. From germline, CDR1 is ENHRY and CDR2 SYGVKD. The CDR3 covers 12 residues. The CDR3 is CAISGPDREQFF. DNA for the CDR3: TGTGCCATCAGTGGTCCCGACAGGGAGCAGTTCTTC.

This sequence joins TRBV7-6 and TRBJ2-4; weak D call: TRBD1 (6 bases). The CDR3 extends over 15 amino acids. V shed 5 bases and J shed 0 bases, with 11 bases lying between them. The germline CDR1 and CDR2 sequences are SGHVS and FNYEAQ. CDR3 sequence (DNA): TGTGCCAGCAGCAACTCAGGGGTAGCCAAAAACATTCAGTACTTC. It encodes CASSNSGVAKNIQYF. The complete variable domain, with remaining parts taken from reference TRBV7-6 and TRBJ2-4, reads GAGVSQSPRYKVTKRGQDVALRCDPISGHVSLYWYRQALGQGPEFLTYFNYEAQQDKSGLPNDRFSAERPEGSISTLTIQRTEQRDSAMYRCASSNSGVAKNIQYFGAGTRLSVL.

The chain joins TRBV6-2 or TRBV6-3 to TRBJ1-3; D ambiguous. The germline V gene encodes CDR1 MNHEY and CDR2 SVGEGT. The ends were cut back, 5 bases at V and 0 bases at J, with 14 bases in the middle. The CDR3 sequence is 16 residues long. The CDR3 DNA is TGTGCCAGCAGTGACATACCGTCAAACTCTGGAAACACCATATATTTT. Residues: CASSDIPSNSGNTIYF.

V usage is TRBV7-2 and J usage is TRBJ2-1, with D tentatively TRBD2 (5 bases). The germline CDR1 and CDR2 sequences are SGHTA and FQGNSA. The CDR3 is 13 residues long. The V gene lost 5 bases and the J gene lost 6 bases, with 11 bases spanning the gap. The CDR3 nucleotides read TGTGCCAGCAGCCTCTTGACTATCAATGAGCAGTTCTTC. Its translation: CASSLLTINEQFF.

The chain joins TRBV28 to TRBJ1-4; D call uncertain. The CDR3 runs to 11 residues. Trimming shortened V by 11 bases and J by 4 bases, and 8 bases separated the two germline ends. Germline lookup yields CDR1 MDHEN and CDR2 SYDVKM. CDR3 amino acids: CAVRSNEKLFF. The CDR3 nucleotides read TGTGCCGTCCGTAGTAATGAAAAACTGTTTTTT.

There are many counts of this clonotype. This chain uses TRBV9 with TRBJ1-5; D is unclear. The CDR3 extends over 13 amino acids. Trimming shortened V by 4 bases and J by 6 bases, and 11 bases separated the two germline ends. The V gene's germline CDR1 is SGDLS and CDR2 YYNGEE. CDR3 region: CASSPHEGQPQHF. The CDR3 DNA follows: TGTGCCAGCAGCCCCCACGAGGGTCAGCCCCAGCATTTT.

The rearrangement links TRBV4-2 to TRBJ2-7, with 11 bases that match TRBD2. Germline V gene data show CDR1 as LGHNA and CDR2 as YNFKEQ. Trimming removed 1 base from V and 4 bases from J; junction bases left unmatched: 6. CDR3 length: 16 residues. The CDR3 coding sequence is TGTGCCAGCAGCCAAGTACTAGCGGGGGACCATTACGAGCAGTACTTC. Protein sequence: CASSQVLAGDHYEQYF.

The rearrangement uses TRBV7-2 and TRBJ2-3; weak D call: TRBD1 (5 bases). CDR1 is SGHTA, CDR2 FQGNSA, per germline. Trimming removed 7 bases from V and 4 bases from J, with 9 bases in between. CDR3 length: 12 residues. The DNA of the CDR3 is TGTGCCAGCAAGGGGTTGGCAGATACGCAGTATTTT. Residues: CASKGLADTQYF.

This clonotype has just a few counts. The chain combines TRBV27 with TRBJ2-3; 9 bases are shared with TRBD2. The V gene end was trimmed by 3 bases and the J gene end by 5 bases; junction bases not matched to a gene: 12. Germline loops: CDR1 MNHEY, CDR2 SMNVEV (reference sequence). The CDR3 contains 17 residues. Written as DNA, the CDR3 is TGTGCCAGCAGTTTTGTCCTTGGCGGGGGGGCTGGAGATACGCAGTATTTT. Translation: CASSFVLGGGAGDTQYF.